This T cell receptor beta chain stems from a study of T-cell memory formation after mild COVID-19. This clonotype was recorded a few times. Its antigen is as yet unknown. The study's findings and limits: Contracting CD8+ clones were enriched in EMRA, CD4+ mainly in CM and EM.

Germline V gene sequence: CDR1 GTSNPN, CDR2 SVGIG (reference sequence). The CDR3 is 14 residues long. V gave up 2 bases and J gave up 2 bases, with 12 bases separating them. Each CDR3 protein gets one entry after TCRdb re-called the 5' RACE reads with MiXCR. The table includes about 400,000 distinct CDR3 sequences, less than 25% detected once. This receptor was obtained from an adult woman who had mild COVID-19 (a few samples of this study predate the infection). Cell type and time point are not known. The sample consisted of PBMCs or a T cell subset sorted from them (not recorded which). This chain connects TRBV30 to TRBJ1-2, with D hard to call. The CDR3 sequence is CAWSSYSGNYGYTF. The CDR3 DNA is TGTGCCTGGAGTTCTTATTCAGGAAACTATGGCTACACCTTC. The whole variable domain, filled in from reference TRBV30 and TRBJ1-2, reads SQTIHQWPATLVQPVGSPLSLECTVEGTSNPNLYWYRQAAGRGLQLLFYSVGIGQISSEVPQNLSASRPQDRQFILSSKKLLLSDSGFYLCAWSSYSGNYGYTFGSGTRLTVV.